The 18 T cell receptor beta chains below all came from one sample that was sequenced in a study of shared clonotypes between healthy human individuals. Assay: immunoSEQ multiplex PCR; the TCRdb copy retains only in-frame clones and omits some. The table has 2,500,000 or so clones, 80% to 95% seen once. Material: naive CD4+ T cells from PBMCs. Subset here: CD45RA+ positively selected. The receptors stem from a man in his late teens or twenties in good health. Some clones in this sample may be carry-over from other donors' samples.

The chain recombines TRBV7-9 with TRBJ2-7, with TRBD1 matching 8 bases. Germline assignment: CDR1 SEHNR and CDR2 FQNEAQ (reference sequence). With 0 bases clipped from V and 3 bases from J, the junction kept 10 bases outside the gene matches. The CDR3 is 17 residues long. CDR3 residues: CASSLAAGGANVYEQYF. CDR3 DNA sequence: TGTGCCAGCAGCTTAGCTGCAGGGGGCGCGAACGTCTACGAGCAGTACTTC.

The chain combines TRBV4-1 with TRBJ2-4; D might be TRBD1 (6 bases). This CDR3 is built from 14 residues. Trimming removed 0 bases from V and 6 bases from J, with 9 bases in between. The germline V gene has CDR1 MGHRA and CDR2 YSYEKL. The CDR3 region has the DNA TGCGCCAGCAGCCAAGACAGGGGTATAAACATTCAGTACTTC. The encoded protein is CASSQDRGINIQYF.

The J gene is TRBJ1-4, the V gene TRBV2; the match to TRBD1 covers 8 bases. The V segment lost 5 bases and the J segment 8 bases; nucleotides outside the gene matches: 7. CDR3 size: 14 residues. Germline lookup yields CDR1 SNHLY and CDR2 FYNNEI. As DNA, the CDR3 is TGTGCCAGCAGTCTGGACAGGGTGAGGGAAAAACTGTTTTTT. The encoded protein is CASSLDRVREKLFF.

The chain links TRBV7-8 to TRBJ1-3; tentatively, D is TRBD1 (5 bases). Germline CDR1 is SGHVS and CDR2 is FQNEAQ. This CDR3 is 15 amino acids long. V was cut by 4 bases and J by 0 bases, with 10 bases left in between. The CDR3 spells CASSSRVYSGNTIYF. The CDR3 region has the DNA TGTGCCAGCAGCTCCAGGGTATACTCTGGAAACACCATATATTTT. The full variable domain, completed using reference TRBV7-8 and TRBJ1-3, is GAGVSQSPRYKVAKRGQDVALRCDPISGHVSLFWYQQALGQGPEFLTYFQNEAQLDKSGLPSDRFFAERPEGSVSTLKIQRTQQEDSAVYLCASSSRVYSGNTIYFGEGSWLTVV.

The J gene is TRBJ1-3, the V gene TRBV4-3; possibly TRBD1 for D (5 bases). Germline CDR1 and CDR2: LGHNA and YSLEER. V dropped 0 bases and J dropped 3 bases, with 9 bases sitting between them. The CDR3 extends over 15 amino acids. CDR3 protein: CASSQDRANGNTIYF. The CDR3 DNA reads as TGCGCCAGCAGCCAAGACAGGGCAAATGGAAACACCATATATTTT.

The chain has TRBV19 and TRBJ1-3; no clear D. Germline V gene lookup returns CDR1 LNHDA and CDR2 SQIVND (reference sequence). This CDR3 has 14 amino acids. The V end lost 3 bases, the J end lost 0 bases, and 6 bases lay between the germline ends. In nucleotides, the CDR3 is TGTGCCAGTAGTATCGGCCTCTCTGGAAACACCATATATTTT. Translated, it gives CASSIGLSGNTIYF.

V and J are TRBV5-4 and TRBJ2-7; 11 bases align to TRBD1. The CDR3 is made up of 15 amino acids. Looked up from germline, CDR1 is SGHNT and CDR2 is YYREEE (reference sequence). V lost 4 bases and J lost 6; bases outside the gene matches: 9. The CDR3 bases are TGTGCCAGCAGCGGGGCGGGACAGGGGGTAACCGAGCAGTACTTC. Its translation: CASSGAGQGVTEQYF.

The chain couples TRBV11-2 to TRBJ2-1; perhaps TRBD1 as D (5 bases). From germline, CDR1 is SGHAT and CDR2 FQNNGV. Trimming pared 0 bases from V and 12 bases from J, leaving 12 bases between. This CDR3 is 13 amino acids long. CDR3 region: CASSLDWTSGQFF. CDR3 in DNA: TGTGCCAGCAGCTTAGACTGGACATCCGGGCAGTTCTTC.

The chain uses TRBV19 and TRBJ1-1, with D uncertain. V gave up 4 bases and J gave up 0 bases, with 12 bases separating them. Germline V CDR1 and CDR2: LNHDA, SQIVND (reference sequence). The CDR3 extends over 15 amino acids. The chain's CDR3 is CASSTAGRVNTEAFF. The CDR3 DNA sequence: TGTGCCAGTAGTACTGCCGGACGGGTGAACACTGAAGCTTTCTTT. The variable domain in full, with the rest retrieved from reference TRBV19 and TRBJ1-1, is DGGITQSPKYLFRKEGQNVTLSCEQNLNHDAMYWYRQDPGQGLRLIYYSQIVNDFQKGDIAEGYSVSREKKESFPLTVTSAQKNPTAFYLCASSTAGRVNTEAFFGQGTRLTVV.

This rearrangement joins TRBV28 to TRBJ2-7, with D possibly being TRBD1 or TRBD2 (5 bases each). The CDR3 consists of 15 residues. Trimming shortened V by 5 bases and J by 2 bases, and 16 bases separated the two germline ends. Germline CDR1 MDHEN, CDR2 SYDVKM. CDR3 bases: TGTGCCAGCAGTCGCGTTGGGGGTTGGACCTACGAGCAGTACTTC. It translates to CASSRVGGWTYEQYF.

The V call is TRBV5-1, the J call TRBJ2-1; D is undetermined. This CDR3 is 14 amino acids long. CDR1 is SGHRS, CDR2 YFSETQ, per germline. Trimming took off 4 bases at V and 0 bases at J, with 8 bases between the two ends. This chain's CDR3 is CASSRASSYNEQFF. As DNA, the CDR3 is TGCGCCAGCAGCCGGGCTAGCTCCTACAATGAGCAGTTCTTC.

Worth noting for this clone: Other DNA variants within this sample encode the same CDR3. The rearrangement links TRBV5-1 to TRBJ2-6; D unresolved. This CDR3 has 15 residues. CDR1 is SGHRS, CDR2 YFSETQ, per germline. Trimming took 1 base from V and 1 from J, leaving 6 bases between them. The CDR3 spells CASSLSLSGANVLTF. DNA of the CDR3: TGCGCCAGCAGCTTGTCTTTGTCTGGGGCCAACGTCCTGACTTTC.

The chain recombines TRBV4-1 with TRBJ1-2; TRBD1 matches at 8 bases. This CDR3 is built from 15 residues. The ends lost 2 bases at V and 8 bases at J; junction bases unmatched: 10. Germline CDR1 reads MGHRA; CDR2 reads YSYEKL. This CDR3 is CASSQKQGEQWGYTF. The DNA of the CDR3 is TGCGCCAGCAGCCAAAAACAGGGGGAACAGTGGGGCTACACCTTC.

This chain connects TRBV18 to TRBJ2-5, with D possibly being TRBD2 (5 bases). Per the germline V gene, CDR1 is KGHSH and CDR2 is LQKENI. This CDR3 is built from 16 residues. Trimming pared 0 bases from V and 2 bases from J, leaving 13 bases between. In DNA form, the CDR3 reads TGTGCCAGCTCACCACCGAGCCGGGGATTACAAGAGACCCAGTACTTC. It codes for CASSPPSRGLQETQYF.

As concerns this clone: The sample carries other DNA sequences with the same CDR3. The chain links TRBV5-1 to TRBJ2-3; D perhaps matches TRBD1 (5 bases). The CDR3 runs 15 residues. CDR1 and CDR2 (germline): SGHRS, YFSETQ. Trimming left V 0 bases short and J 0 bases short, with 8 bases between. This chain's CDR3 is CASSLARASTDTQYF. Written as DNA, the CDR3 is TGCGCCAGCAGCTTGGCCAGGGCGAGCACAGATACGCAGTATTTT.

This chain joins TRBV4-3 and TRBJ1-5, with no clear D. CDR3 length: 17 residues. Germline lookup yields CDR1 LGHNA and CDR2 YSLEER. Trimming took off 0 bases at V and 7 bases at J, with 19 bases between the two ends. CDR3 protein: CASSQDYGQAWNQPQHF. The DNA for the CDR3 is TGCGCCAGCAGCCAAGATTATGGGCAAGCCTGGAACCAGCCCCAGCATTTT.

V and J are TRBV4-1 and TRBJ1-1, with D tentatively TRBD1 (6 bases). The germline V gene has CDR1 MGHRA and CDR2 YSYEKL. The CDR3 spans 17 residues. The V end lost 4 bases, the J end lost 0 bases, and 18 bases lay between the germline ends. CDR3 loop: CASSLTQGTLMNTEAFF. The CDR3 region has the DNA TGCGCCAGCAGCCTTACTCAGGGGACCCTCATGAACACTGAAGCTTTCTTT.

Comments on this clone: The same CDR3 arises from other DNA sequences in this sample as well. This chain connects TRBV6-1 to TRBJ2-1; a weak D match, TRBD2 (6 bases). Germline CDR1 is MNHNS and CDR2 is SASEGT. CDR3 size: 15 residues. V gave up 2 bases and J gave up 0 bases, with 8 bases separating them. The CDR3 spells CASSELGSSYNEQFF. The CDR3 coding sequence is TGTGCCAGCAGTGAACTCGGGAGCTCCTACAATGAGCAGTTCTTC.